These T cell receptor beta chains were read from a single sample in a study of shared clonotypes between healthy human individuals. The repertoire was sequenced with immunoSEQ multiplex PCR; TCRdb's copy has only in-frame clones and lacks some. The sample carries about 980,000 clones, approximately 80% recorded once. Specimen: memory CD4+ T cells sorted from blood. The receptors here all came from a man younger than 30 in good health. CDR3s include the opening cysteine and the closing phenylalanine or tryptophan. The D gene is left open where the match is weak. Rows give clone size only sometimes, using once, few, many, or a class for an expanded clone.

TRBJ2-7 | TRBV10-2 | NA | TRBD2 | CASTDPGGGSSYEQYF | TGCGCCAGCACCGACCCCGGGGGGGGAAGCTCCTACGAGCAGTACTTC
TRBJ2-5 | TRBV10-2 | NA | NA | CASSGKETQYF | TGCGCCAGCAGTGGGAAAGAGACCCAGTACTTC
TRBJ1-2 | TRBV6-5 | NA | NA | CASSYGGPNYGYTF | TGTGCCAGCAGTTACGGGGGCCCAAACTATGGCTACACCTTC
TRBJ1-1 | TRBV30 | NA | NA | CAGGARGFTEAFF | TGTGCCGGGGGAGCGAGGGGGTTCACTGAAGCTTTCTTT
TRBJ1-1 | TRBV5-1 | NA | TRBD1 | CASSSGTGPEAFF | TGCGCCAGCAGCTCCGGGACAGGGCCTGAAGCTTTCTTT
TRBJ1-1 | TRBV5-1 | NA | NA | CASSWGDTEAFF | TGCGCCAGCAGCTGGGGAGACACTGAAGCTTTCTTT
TRBJ2-7 | TRBV2 | NA | NA | CASSVLSYEQYF | TGTGCCAGCAGTGTCCTTTCCTACGAGCAGTACTTC
TRBJ1-1 | TRBV5-6 | once | NA | CASSPTGGENTEAFF | TGTGCCAGCAGCCCCACCGGAGGGGAGAACACTGAAGCTTTCTTT
TRBJ2-1 | TRBV7-2 | NA | NA | CASSPTQFQDEQFF | TGTGCCAGCAGCCCCACCCAGTTCCAGGATGAGCAGTTCTTC
TRBJ2-3 | TRBV6-6 | NA | NA | CAGRKSRFGTDTQYF | TGTGCCGGTCGGAAATCCCGATTTGGCACAGATACGCAGTATTTT
TRBJ1-4 | TRBV25-1 | NA | NA | CASSPGRSMFF | TGTGCCAGCAGTCCCGGACGGTCAATGTTTTTT
TRBJ1-6 | TRBV5-1 | NA | NA | CASSFAGAGGDSPLHF | TGCGCCAGCAGCTTTGCAGGGGCCGGTGGGGATTCACCCCTCCACTTT
TRBJ2-5 | TRBV29-1 | NA | NA | CSAGGGRRETQYF | TGCAGCGCCGGAGGGGGACGTCGAGAGACCCAGTACTTC
TRBJ2-3 | TRBV7-9 | NA | NA | CASSLSAATSTDTQYF | TGTGCCAGCAGCTTATCTGCCGCGACTAGCACAGATACGCAGTATTTT